The entry below describes one T cell receptor (beta chain). Antigen specificity is unknown. This sample is drawn from a study of cytomegalovirus exposure and HLA in healthy donors. Broader study findings: Most of the TCR beta V segments (in an earlier analysis) were productive either about 87% or about 30% of the time. The authors assumed roughly uniform sequencing depth across donors for presence/absence analyses. TCR beta chains numbering more than 150 were designated cytomegalovirus-associated.

It was with 60 Vbeta and 13 Jbeta primers that the PCR ran. TCRdb's table, derived via immunoSEQ multiplex PCR, lists solely in-frame clones and lacks some. The sample table sets out approximately 79,000 clones. CDR3 length: 15 amino acids. CDR1 and CDR2 (germline): MNHEY, SVGAGI. V lost 2 bases and J lost 2, with 13 bases in between. J is TRBJ2-7 and V is TRBV6-5; perhaps TRBD1 as D (6 bases). Sequenced material: PBMCs. The TCR originated in a boy younger than 18 in good health and CMV-seronegative. CDR3 DNA sequence: TGTGCCAGCAGTTACGCGACAGGCTTCGCCTACGAGCAGTACTTC. Translated, it gives CASSYATGFAYEQYF.